The rows below give T cell receptor beta chains drawn from one sample of a study of CD8 T cells in Susac syndrome. TCRdb re-analysed the immunoSEQ multiplex PCR reads in MiXCR, keeping a single row per CDR3 protein. The sample contains 330,000 or so distinct CDR3 sequences, about 82% of which appear only once. Sequenced sample: CD8+ T cells from PBMCs. All receptors come from a human donor with multiple sclerosis. Both conserved end residues are part of each CDR3.

TRBJ1-3 TRBV7-6 CASSPWSAAGNTIYF
TRBJ2-7 TRBV30 CAWSLGYEQYF
TRBJ2-1 TRBV9 CASSVGTSPDNYNEQFF
TRBJ1-2 TRBV4-1 CASSQDKPGTGGYGYTF
TRBJ2-1 TRBV6-6 CASRQAGGGYNEQFF
TRBJ2-7 TRBV20-1 CSASPPAASGSLHEQYF
TRBJ2-7 TRBV27 CASSIRAGGDYEQYF
TRBJ2-5 TRBV5-6 CASTKPGTGAGVTQYF
TRBJ1-1 TRBV2 CASSVMGVYAEAFF
TRBJ1-1 TRBV6-1 CASSWTGLEAFF
TRBJ1-2 TRBV19 CASSIHETGLYGYTF
TRBJ2-1 TRBV7-9 CASSSPGEDNEQFF
TRBJ2-1 TRBV24-1 CATSDFEDSNEQFF
TRBJ2-1 TRBV20-1 CSARGFPGRSTVYTYNEQFF
TRBJ2-3 TRBV27 CASSYSGYRTDTQYF
TRBJ2-7 TRBV15 CATSREGSFNEQYF